Sequencing of this TCR beta chain was carried out in a study of blood T cell repertoires in COVID-19. Overall study context: Sources were T cells, B-cell-depleted T cells, or PBMCs; the material itself was cDNA or gDNA.

This CDR3 comprises 14 residues. Deletions cut 4 bases from V and 6 bases from J, with 10 bases between. Germline V lookup: CDR1 MNHEY, CDR2 SVGAGI. Original data processing: By means of reference gene primer amplification, nucleated cell counts were estimated. Measured with immunoSEQ multiplex PCR; TCRdb has only the in-frame clones, and not every one. V, J and clone size are those of that table, while D and trimming were read from the DNA. Among approximately 150,000 clones listed, about 83% were seen once. Material for sequencing was peripheral blood. This clonotype was sampled from a human donor in a cohort sampled during active COVID-19. The genes are TRBV6-5 and TRBJ1-6, with D tentatively TRBD1 (6 bases). CDR3 DNA sequence: TGTGCCAGCAGTTTAGGGGACACTAATTCACCCCTCCACTTT. The encoded protein is CASSLGDTNSPLHF.